This T cell receptor (beta chain) originates from a study of radiotherapy plus CTLA-4 blockade in lung cancer. Overall study: With around 30% of patients having disease control, objective responses were seen in under 20%. Study-level points and caveats: Clones of tumor-derived TCRs expanded in blood after radiotherapy plus ipilimumab.

Remarks on this clone: Its antigen is unknown.

After removal of 0 bases from V and 9 bases from J, the junction contained 2 bases not matched to a gene. Germline V gives CDR1 WNHNN, CDR2 SYGVQD (reference sequence). The CDR3 loop spans 14 amino acids. Data came from immunoSEQ multiplex PCR; TCRdb stores just in-frame clones and leaves some out. The profile shows about 38,000 clones, around 79% of them singletons. The specimen comprised peripheral blood, sampled from a patient treated with radiotherapy plus ipilimumab. The rearrangement joins TRBV10-1 to TRBJ2-3; 11 nucleotides line up with TRBD2. The clonotype originates from a human donor with non-small cell lung cancer who had stable disease on radiotherapy plus ipilimumab. CDR3 sequence (DNA): TGCGCCAGCAGTGAGTCTAGCGGGGGGGCCACGCAGTATTTT. Encoded protein: CASSESSGGATQYF.